This T cell receptor (beta chain) is drawn from a study of post-analysis software for immune sequencing data. There are 17 residues in the CDR3. Germline values: CDR1 MDHEN, CDR2 SYDVKM. The trim removed 6 bases at V and 5 bases at J, leaving 14 bases unmatched. Unique molecular identifiers featured in each of the TCR beta cDNA libraries. Each batch of 1 to 10 million T cells produced roughly 0.5 million cDNA molecules. TCRdb called the PCR reads again in MiXCR, with one record for every CDR3 protein. The repertoire consists of more than 450,000 distinct CDR3 sequences, with 44% occurring once and the leading ten covering 1.5% to 2%. Study-wide results and caveats: By F measure, samples from a shared preparation batch strongly co-clustered. Relative to controls, patients with multiple sclerosis showed significantly lower normalized Chao1 diversity. TRBV5-6, TRBV5-1 and TRBV20-1 belonged to a set of a handful of TRBV segments that were more frequent in patients than controls.

This clonotype turned up a few times. Its antigen is undetermined. This receptor was taken from a girl between 10 and 17 years old with multiple sclerosis. The gene calls are TRBV28 and TRBJ2-5, with 11 bases that match TRBD2. Sequenced sample: blood. The CDR3 protein is CASSTGIAGGESETQYF. CDR3 coding DNA: TGTGCCAGCAGCACTGGGATAGCGGGAGGGGAGTCGGAGACCCAGTACTTC.